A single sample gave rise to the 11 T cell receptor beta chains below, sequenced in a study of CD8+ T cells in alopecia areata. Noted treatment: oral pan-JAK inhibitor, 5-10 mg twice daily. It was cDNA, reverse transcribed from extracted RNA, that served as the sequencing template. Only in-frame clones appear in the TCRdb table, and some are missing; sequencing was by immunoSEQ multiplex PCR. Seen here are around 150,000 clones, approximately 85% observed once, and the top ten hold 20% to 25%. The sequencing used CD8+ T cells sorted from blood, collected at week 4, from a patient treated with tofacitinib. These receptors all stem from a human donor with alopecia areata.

For the CDR3, the DNA is TGCAGCGTTGTTCTCGGCGGCACTGAAGCTTTCTTT. Translation gives CSVVLGGTEAFF. This chain links TRBV29-1 with TRBJ1-1, with unresolved D. Germline V CDR1 and CDR2: SQVTM, ANQGSEA. Trimming took 4 bases from V and 4 from J, leaving 10 bases between them. CDR3 size: 12 residues.

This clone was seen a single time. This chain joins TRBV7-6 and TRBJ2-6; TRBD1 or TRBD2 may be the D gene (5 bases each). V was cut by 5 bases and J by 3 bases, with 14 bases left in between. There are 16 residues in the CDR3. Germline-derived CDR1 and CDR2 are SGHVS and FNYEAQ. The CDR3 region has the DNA TGTGCCAGCAGCCCAGGTCCGGGGCTTGGGGCCAACGTCCTGACTTTC. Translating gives CASSPGPGLGANVLTF.

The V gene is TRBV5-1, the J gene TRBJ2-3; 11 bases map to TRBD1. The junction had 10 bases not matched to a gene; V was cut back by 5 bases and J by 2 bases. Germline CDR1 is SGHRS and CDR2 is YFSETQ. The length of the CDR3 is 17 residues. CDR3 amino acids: CASSLGTGGVTTDTQYF. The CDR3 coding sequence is TGCGCCAGCAGTCTTGGGACAGGGGGAGTCACCACAGATACGCAGTATTTT.

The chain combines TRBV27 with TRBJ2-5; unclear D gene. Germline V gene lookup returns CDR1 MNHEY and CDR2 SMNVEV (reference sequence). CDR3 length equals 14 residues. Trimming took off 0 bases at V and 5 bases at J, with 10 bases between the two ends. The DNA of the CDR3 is TGTGCCAGCAGTTTATCGCCCAGCTTGGAGACCCAGTACTTC. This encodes CASSLSPSLETQYF.

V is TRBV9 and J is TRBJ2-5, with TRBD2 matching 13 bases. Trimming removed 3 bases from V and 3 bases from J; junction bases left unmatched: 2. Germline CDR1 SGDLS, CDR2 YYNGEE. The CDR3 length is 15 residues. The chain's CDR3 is CASSAGLAGKETQYF. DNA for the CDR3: TGTGCCAGCAGCGCGGGACTAGCGGGGAAAGAGACCCAGTACTTC.

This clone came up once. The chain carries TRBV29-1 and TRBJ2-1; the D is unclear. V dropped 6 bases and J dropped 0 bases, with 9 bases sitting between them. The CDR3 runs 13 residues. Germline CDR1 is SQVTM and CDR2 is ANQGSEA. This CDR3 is CSVDLFSYNEQFF. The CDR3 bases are TGCAGCGTGGACCTCTTCTCCTACAATGAGCAGTTCTTC.

The CDR3 reads CASSLGPGKEYEQYF. The CDR3 nucleotides are TGCGCCAGCAGCTTGGGTCCAGGGAAGGAGTACGAGCAGTACTTC. The chain uses TRBV5-1 and TRBJ2-7, with D possibly TRBD1 on 5 matching bases. In germline, CDR1 is SGHRS, CDR2 YFSETQ. The CDR3 sequence is 15 residues long. The germline V and J ends were trimmed by 0 bases and 4 bases, with 14 bases remaining between them.

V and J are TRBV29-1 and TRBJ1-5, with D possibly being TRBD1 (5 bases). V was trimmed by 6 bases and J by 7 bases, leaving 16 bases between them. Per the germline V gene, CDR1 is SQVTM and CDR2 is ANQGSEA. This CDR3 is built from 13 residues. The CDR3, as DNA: TGCAGCGTATCCGCCGGGGGAGGACAGCCCCAGCATTTT. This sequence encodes CSVSAGGGQPQHF.

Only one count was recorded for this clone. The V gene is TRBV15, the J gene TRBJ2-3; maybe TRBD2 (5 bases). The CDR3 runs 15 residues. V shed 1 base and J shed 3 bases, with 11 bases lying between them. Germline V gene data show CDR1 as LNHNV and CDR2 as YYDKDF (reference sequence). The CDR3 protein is CATSRGRTPTDTQYF. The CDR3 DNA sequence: TGTGCCACCAGCAGAGGGAGGACGCCAACAGATACGCAGTATTTT.

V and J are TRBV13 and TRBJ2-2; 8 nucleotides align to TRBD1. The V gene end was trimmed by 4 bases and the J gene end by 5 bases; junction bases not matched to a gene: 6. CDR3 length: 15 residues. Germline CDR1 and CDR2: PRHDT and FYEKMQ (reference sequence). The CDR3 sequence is CASSSSRGPTGELFF. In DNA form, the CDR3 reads TGTGCCAGCAGCTCGAGCAGGGGGCCAACCGGGGAGCTGTTTTTT.

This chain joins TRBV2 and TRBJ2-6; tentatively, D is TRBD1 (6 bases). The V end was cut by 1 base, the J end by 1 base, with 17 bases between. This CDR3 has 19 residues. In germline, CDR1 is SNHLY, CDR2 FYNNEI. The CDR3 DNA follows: TGTGCCAGCAGTGAAGATGGAACAGGGTTAGGGTCTGGGGCCAACGTCCTGACTTTC. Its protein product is CASSEDGTGLGSGANVLTF.